This passage covers 23 T cell receptor beta chains from one sample sequenced in a study of CD8+CD57+ T cells in acquired aplastic anemia. Genomic DNA constituted the template upon which TCR beta VDJ and CDR3 profiling was performed. Each CDR3 protein gets one entry after TCRdb re-called the reads with MiXCR. The sample records about 270,000 distinct CDR3 sequences, roughly half being singletons. Sequenced input: sorted CD4+, CD8+, or CD8+CD57+ T cells (not recorded which) from PBMCs. Source of these receptors: a human donor with severe aplastic anemia or a healthy control (not recorded which).

The V and J genes are TRBV7-9 and TRBJ2-3; no definite D call. This CDR3 comprises 12 residues. V was cut by 7 bases and J by 2 bases, with 7 bases left in between. CDR1 is SEHNR and CDR2 is FQNEAQ in the germline V gene (reference sequence). The CDR3 here is CASKNFTDTQYF. For the CDR3, the DNA is TGTGCCAGCAAAAACTTCACAGATACGCAGTATTTT.

This clonotype was detected only a few times. V and J are TRBV30 and TRBJ2-5; TRBD2 is a possible D gene (6 bases). Germline V gives CDR1 GTSNPN, CDR2 SVGIG (reference sequence). The CDR3 runs to 14 residues. V lost 2 bases, J lost 5 bases, and 15 bases lay in between. The CDR3 sequence: CAWSRGERSETQYF. CDR3 sequence (DNA): TGTGCCTGGAGTCGCGGGGAAAGGTCTGAGACCCAGTACTTC.

This sequence joins TRBV5-6 and TRBJ2-2; the match to TRBD1 covers 7 bases. This CDR3 comprises 16 residues. From germline, CDR1 is SGHDT and CDR2 YYEEEE. V dropped 4 bases and J dropped 1; count of bases not matched to a gene: 7. CDR3: CASSRDSQWNTGELFF. CDR3 DNA sequence: TGTGCCAGCAGCCGGGACAGTCAGTGGAACACCGGGGAGCTGTTTTTT. Using reference TRBV5-6 and TRBJ2-2 for the parts outside the CDR3, the full variable domain is DAGVTQSPTHLIKTRGQQVTLRCSPKSGHDTVSWYQQALGQGPQFIFQYYEEEERQRGNFPDRFSGHQFPNYSSELNVNALLLGDSALYLCASSRDSQWNTGELFFGEGSRLTVL.

The chain is built from TRBV29-1 and TRBJ2-3, with 7 bases aligning to TRBD1. V was clipped by 6 bases and J by 1 base; unmatched bases: 1. Germline V gene data show CDR1 as SQVTM and CDR2 as ANQGSEA. CDR3 length: 12 residues. The CDR3 loop is CSVGTGTDTQYF. CDR3 nucleotides: TGCAGCGTGGGGACAGGCACAGATACGCAGTATTTT.

The rearrangement links TRBV7-8 to TRBJ1-4; no clear D. CDR3 length equals 15 residues. Germline assignment: CDR1 SGHVS and CDR2 FQNEAQ. V gave up 5 bases and J gave up 3 bases, with 13 bases separating them. CDR3 coding DNA: TGTGCCAGCAGCCCTCGGGTTCAACCTAATGAAAAACTGTTTTTT. Amino acid sequence: CASSPRVQPNEKLFF.

On this clonotype: A single base separates this from a much larger clone, so it may be a read error. The genes are TRBV30 and TRBJ2-3; D unclear. Per the germline V gene, CDR1 is GTSNPN and CDR2 is SVGIG (reference sequence). The CDR3 is made up of 14 amino acids. CDR3 sequence reads: CAFTPGPYSGTRYF. CDR3 bases: TGTGCCTTCACCCCGGGCCCATATAGTGGTACGCGGTATTTT. Full variable domain (remainder filled in from reference TRBV30 and TRBJ2-3): SQTIHQWPATLVQPVGSPLSLECTVEGTSNPNLYWYRQAAGRGLQLLFYSVGIGQISSEVPQNLSASRPQDRQFILSSKKLLLSDSGFYLCAFTPGPYSGTRYFGPGTRLTVL.

The gene calls are TRBV19 and TRBJ1-5, with D hard to call. Germline V gene sequence: CDR1 LNHDA, CDR2 SQIVND (reference sequence). Between the trimmed V and J ends, which lost 3 bases and 2 bases, there was a span of 11 bases. CDR3 length: 15 amino acids. The CDR3 DNA reads TGTGCCAGTAGTATGGGTGCTTTCGGCAATCAGCCCCAGCATTTT. Its translation: CASSMGAFGNQPQHF. The whole variable domain, remainder taken from reference TRBV19 and TRBJ1-5, is DGGITQSPKYLFRKEGQNVTLSCEQNLNHDAMYWYRQDPGQGLRLIYYSQIVNDFQKGDIAEGYSVSREKKESFPLTVTSAQKNPTAFYLCASSMGAFGNQPQHFGDGTRLSIL.

CDR3 in amino acids: CASSPPRDHRHMRGYTF. CDR3 DNA sequence: TGTGCCAGCAGCCCACCCCGGGACCATCGCCACATGCGGGGTTACACCTTC. The V gene is TRBV25-1, the J gene TRBJ1-2; D is possibly TRBD1 (5 bases). Per germline, CDR1 MGHDK and CDR2 SYGVNS. The V gene lost 6 bases and the J gene lost 11 bases, with 31 bases spanning the gap. The CDR3 extends over 17 amino acids.

The chain combines TRBV20-1 with TRBJ2-7, with D uncertain. This CDR3 is 12 amino acids long. Germline loops: CDR1 DFQATT, CDR2 SNEGSKA (reference sequence). The ends were cut back, 6 bases at V and 4 bases at J, with 13 bases in the middle. This CDR3 reads CSAAPAGYEQYF. The CDR3 DNA is TGCAGTGCAGCACCGGCCGGGTACGAGCAGTACTTC.

This clonotype occurred many times. The rearrangement uses TRBV9 and TRBJ2-7; no definite D call. CDR1 and CDR2 (germline): SGDLS, YYNGEE. The CDR3 sequence is 13 residues long. V was clipped by 0 bases and J by 1 base, with 5 bases between them. CDR3 amino acids: CASSVGLSYEQYF. The CDR3 bases are TGTGCCAGCAGCGTAGGGCTGTCCTACGAGCAGTACTTC. Full variable domain (missing parts from reference TRBV9 and TRBJ2-7): DSGVTQTPKHLITATGQRVTLRCSPRSGDLSVYWYQQSLDQGLQFLIQYYNGEERAKGNILERFSAQQFPDLHSELNLSSLELGDSALYFCASSVGLSYEQYFGPGTRLTVT.

The CDR3 loop is CASSLRDRVVEQYF. The CDR3 bases are TGTGCCAGCAGCTTGCGGGACAGGGTCGTTGAGCAGTACTTC. J is TRBJ2-7 and V is TRBV7-8; 9 bases map to TRBD1. Per germline, CDR1 SGHVS and CDR2 FQNEAQ. V was clipped by 3 bases and J by 7 bases; unmatched bases: 7. This CDR3 is 14 amino acids long.

The rearrangement uses TRBV2 and TRBJ2-3; the D is unclear. There are 14 residues in the CDR3. The germline V gene has CDR1 SNHLY and CDR2 FYNNEI. V lost 4 bases, J lost 2 bases, and 10 bases lay in between. This CDR3 reads CASSVTIVTDTQYF. The DNA for the CDR3 is TGTGCCAGCAGTGTAACCATAGTCACAGATACGCAGTATTTT.

The V gene is TRBV29-1, the J gene TRBJ2-7, with 9 bases aligning to TRBD2. This CDR3 region has 15 residues. With 4 bases clipped from V and 6 bases from J, the junction kept 13 bases outside the gene matches. Germline V gene sequence: CDR1 SQVTM, CDR2 ANQGSEA. CDR3 in DNA: TGCAGCGTTGCCCGAGCGGGAGGATCACTAAGCGAGCAGTACTTC. This translates into CSVARAGGSLSEQYF.

In this sample, this clonotype turned up once. The CDR3: CASSLLGVANSPLHF. The CDR3 DNA sequence: TGTGCCAGCAGCTTGTTGGGAGTAGCAAATTCACCCCTCCACTTT. The chain couples TRBV7-8 to TRBJ1-6; no clear D gene. The V end lost 3 bases, the J end lost 7 bases, and 13 bases lay between the germline ends. Germline V gives CDR1 SGHVS, CDR2 FQNEAQ. The CDR3 length is 15 residues.

This clonotype has more than one count but fewer than ten. J is TRBJ2-7 and V is TRBV10-2; D gene unclear. Germline values: CDR1 WSHSY, CDR2 SAAADI. V lost 5 bases and J 5 bases, leaving 7 bases between the germline ends. The CDR3 contains 11 residues. The CDR3 region is CASSRGNEQYF. DNA of the CDR3: TGCGCCAGCAGTCGTGGTAACGAGCAGTACTTC.

This clonotype was found a few times. The J gene is TRBJ2-4, the V gene TRBV6-7, with unresolved D. TRBV6-7 has ORF status, its function being uncertain. CDR3 size: 21 residues. V was trimmed by 4 bases and J by 0 bases, leaving 28 bases between them. In nucleotides, the CDR3 is TGTGCCAGCAGTTCTGGTTGTGGTCCGGCCAGCTCGTCTCTAGCCAAAAACATTCAGTACTTC. Translating gives CASSSGCGPASSSLAKNIQYF.

This sequence joins TRBV7-2 and TRBJ2-1, with 11 bases that match TRBD2. Unmatched junction bases numbered 10, after V lost 5 bases and J lost 7 bases. Germline lookup yields CDR1 SGHTA and CDR2 FQGNSA. The CDR3 loop spans 16 amino acids. The CDR3 reads CASSPHTSGRVNEQFF. The CDR3, as DNA: TGTGCCAGCAGCCCACACACTAGCGGGAGAGTTAATGAGCAGTTCTTC.

The chain employs TRBV20-1 and TRBJ1-2, with no clear D. CDR3 length: 10 residues. Trimming removed 0 bases at V and 7 bases at J, with 3 bases between. The germline V gene encodes CDR1 DFQATT and CDR2 SNEGSKA (reference sequence). The CDR3 protein is CSARDGGYTF. The CDR3 DNA sequence: TGCAGTGCTAGAGATGGTGGCTACACCTTC.

This clonotype has ten or more counts. This CDR3 reads CASSQDAQPWGTDTQYF. The CDR3 DNA follows: TGCGCCAGCAGCCAAGACGCCCAGCCATGGGGCACAGATACGCAGTATTTT. The chain has TRBV4-3 and TRBJ2-3; D remains unclear. V was trimmed by 0 bases and J by 1 base, leaving 14 bases between them. Germline V gene data show CDR1 as LGHNA and CDR2 as YSLEER. The CDR3 has 17 residues.

The CDR3: CASSFPGGPQHF. The CDR3, as DNA: TGTGCCAGCAGTTTTCCCGGGGGGCCCCAGCATTTT. The chain is built from TRBV27 and TRBJ1-5; maybe TRBD1 (5 bases). Germline V gives CDR1 MNHEY, CDR2 SMNVEV (reference sequence). Trimming took off 3 bases at V and 9 bases at J, with 9 bases between the two ends. The CDR3 is 12 residues long.

The chain recombines TRBV5-1 with TRBJ1-2, with 7 bases lining up with TRBD1. The CDR3 covers 14 residues. Trimming removed 3 bases from V and 2 bases from J; junction bases left unmatched: 4. Germline V gene sequence: CDR1 SGHRS, CDR2 YFSETQ. CDR3 loop: CASSSGTANYGYTF. The CDR3 bases are TGCGCCAGCAGCTCCGGGACAGCGAACTATGGCTACACCTTC. The full variable domain, with the rest looked up from reference TRBV5-1 and TRBJ1-2, is KAGVTQTPRYLIKTRGQQVTLSCSPISGHRSVSWYQQTPGQGLQFLFEYFSETQRNKGNFPGRFSGRQFSNSRSEMNVSTLELGDSALYLCASSSGTANYGYTFGSGTRLTVV.

This clonotype appeared many times. The V and J genes are TRBV6-2 or TRBV6-3 and TRBJ1-2; 8 bases are shared with TRBD1. CDR1 and CDR2 (germline): MNHEY, SVGEGT. The CDR3 has 14 amino acids. V lost 4 bases and J lost 2; bases outside the gene matches: 3. CDR3 region: CASSWTGRNYGYTF. CDR3 DNA: TGTGCCAGCAGTTGGACAGGGAGGAACTATGGCTACACCTTC.

At least ten counts were recorded for this clonotype. The chain links TRBV18 to TRBJ1-2; the D gene is possibly TRBD1 (6 bases). From germline, CDR1 is KGHSH and CDR2 LQKENI. CDR3 length: 13 amino acids. The V and J ends lost 2 bases and 4 bases respectively, with 8 bases between them. CDR3 DNA: TGTGCCAGCTCACCAGGGGGGGCCTATGGCTACACCTTC. It is translated as CASSPGGAYGYTF.